This T cell receptor (beta chain) was found in a study of OX40 agonist ivuxolimab in advanced cancers. CDR3 size: 14 residues. The V gene lost 2 bases and the J gene lost 4 bases, with 11 bases spanning the gap. Germline V gives CDR1 PRHDT, CDR2 FYEKMQ (reference sequence). Method: immunoSEQ multiplex PCR; TCRdb's copy keeps in-frame clones and lacks some. The sample has over 80,000 clones, 85% to 95% seen once. The clonotype was recovered from an adult with an advanced solid tumor such as melanoma, head and neck, liver or kidney cancer. The chain has TRBV13 and TRBJ1-1; no firm D call. The sample here was CD4+ or CD8+ T cells sorted from blood, taken in a trial of the OX40 agonist ivuxolimab. The CDR3 loop reads CASSLSWRGTEAFF. CDR3 nucleotide sequence: TGTGCCAGCAGCTTATCTTGGCGGGGCACTGAAGCTTTCTTT.